This T cell receptor beta chain originates from a study of T cell responses to AZD1222 COVID-19 vaccine. This clone was observed a single time. Its specificity is unknown. Whole-study results and caveats: After two AZD1222 doses, spike-specific TCR breadth and depth rose versus day 0. Only six people who got AZD1222 tested seropositive at baseline. Sampled repertoires all dated from after the peak T cell response.

V dropped 1 base and J dropped 15 bases, with 16 bases sitting between them. The CDR3 length is 12 residues. Germline CDR1 GTSNPN, CDR2 SVGIG (reference sequence). This table comes from immunoSEQ multiplex PCR, and its TCRdb copy is limited to in-frame clones, with some not included. This table holds 30,000 to 35,000 clones, about 86% found once. J is TRBJ2-1 and V is TRBV30, with D maybe TRBD1 (6 bases). The sequence derives from an adult in good health. The starting material was peripheral blood, obtained on day 0 of AZD1222 vaccination. The CDR3 here is CAWSGTVDLRFF. CDR3 bases: TGTGCCTGGAGTGGGACAGTAGACCTGCGGTTCTTC.